Listed below are T cell receptor beta chains from one sample, sequenced in a study of cytomegalovirus exposure and HLA in healthy donors. Here immunoSEQ multiplex PCR was the method, and the copy in TCRdb shows in-frame clones only, minus some. The sample consists of roughly 120,000 clones, about 76% of them appearing once. Sequencing was performed on PBMCs. Receptors were obtained from a young woman in good health and CMV-seronegative. The CDR3 runs from the conserved cysteine through the conserved F or W. The order of the fields is clone size, J gene, V gene, D gene, CDR3 protein, CDR3 DNA. A D gene is named only where the DNA matches it firmly. Not every row has a clone size; where given, it reads once, few, many or a size class.

clone_size: -
j_call: TRBJ2-1
v_call: TRBV5-1
d_call: TRBD2
cdr3_aa: CASIPLAGGPGEQFF
cdr3_nt: TGCGCCAGCATTCCGCTAGCGGGAGGGCCAGGTGAGCAGTTCTTC

clone_size: -
j_call: TRBJ2-7
v_call: TRBV18
d_call: -
cdr3_aa: CASSPLRGSHEQYF
cdr3_nt: TGTGCCAGCTCACCATTGAGGGGGAGCCACGAGCAGTACTTC

clone_size: -
j_call: TRBJ2-7
v_call: TRBV6-1
d_call: TRBD2
cdr3_aa: CASRTSGTYEQYF
cdr3_nt: TGTGCCAGCAGGACTAGCGGGACCTACGAGCAGTACTTC

clone_size: -
j_call: TRBJ2-7
v_call: TRBV19
d_call: TRBD2
cdr3_aa: CASSIDLGLAAPYEQYF
cdr3_nt: TGTGCCAGTAGTATAGATCTTGGACTAGCGGCCCCTTACGAGCAGTACTTC

clone_size: -
j_call: TRBJ1-1
v_call: TRBV28
d_call: TRBD1
cdr3_aa: CASSSGGTGRNTEAFF
cdr3_nt: TGTGCCAGCAGTTCGGGGGGGACAGGGAGAAACACTGAAGCTTTCTTT

clone_size: -
j_call: TRBJ2-5
v_call: TRBV30
d_call: TRBD1
cdr3_aa: CAWSSKGGGGETQYF
cdr3_nt: TGTGCCTGGAGCTCCAAAGGGGGCGGTGGGGAGACCCAGTACTTC

clone_size: -
j_call: TRBJ2-7
v_call: TRBV5-1
d_call: TRBD1
cdr3_aa: CASAPGTGSYEQYF
cdr3_nt: TGCGCCAGCGCCCCAGGGACAGGGTCCTACGAGCAGTACTTC

clone_size: -
j_call: TRBJ1-6
v_call: TRBV5-1
d_call: -
cdr3_aa: CASSLGATAHNSPLHF
cdr3_nt: TGCGCCAGCAGCTTGGGGGCGACAGCCCATAATTCACCCCTCCACTTT

clone_size: -
j_call: TRBJ2-2
v_call: TRBV7-2
d_call: -
cdr3_aa: CASSPPGANTGELFF
cdr3_nt: TGTGCCAGCAGCCCTCCCGGGGCGAACACCGGGGAGCTGTTTTTT

clone_size: few
j_call: TRBJ2-2
v_call: TRBV6-5
d_call: TRBD2
cdr3_aa: CASTKTSGRTGELFF
cdr3_nt: TGTGCCAGCACCAAGACTAGCGGGAGGACCGGGGAGCTGTTTTTT

clone_size: -
j_call: TRBJ2-7
v_call: TRBV7-9
d_call: -
cdr3_aa: CASSLGVGQYYEQYF
cdr3_nt: TGTGCCAGCAGCTTAGGAGTGGGGCAGTACTACGAGCAGTACTTC

clone_size: -
j_call: TRBJ2-2
v_call: TRBV7-9
d_call: TRBD1
cdr3_aa: CSSTFGRDRVSHTGELFF
cdr3_nt: TGTTCCAGCACATTCGGGCGGGACAGGGTCTCGCACACCGGGGAGCTGTTTTTT

clone_size: -
j_call: TRBJ1-5
v_call: TRBV28
d_call: TRBD1
cdr3_aa: CASSHRDRGSYSNQPQHF
cdr3_nt: TGTGCCAGCAGCCATCGGGACAGGGGATCATATAGCAATCAGCCCCAGCATTTT

clone_size: once
j_call: TRBJ1-1
v_call: TRBV7-2
d_call: -
cdr3_aa: CASSHETGIPNTEAFF
cdr3_nt: TGTGCCAGCAGCCATGAAACAGGCATCCCGAACACTGAAGCTTTCTTT

clone_size: -
j_call: TRBJ2-7
v_call: TRBV15
d_call: TRBD2
cdr3_aa: CATSFKGTSNYEQYF
cdr3_nt: TGTGCCACCAGCTTTAAGGGGACTAGCAACTACGAGCAGTACTTC

clone_size: few
j_call: TRBJ2-7
v_call: TRBV7-2
d_call: TRBD2
cdr3_aa: CASSSGLVNYEQYF
cdr3_nt: TGTGCCAGCAGCTCCGGACTAGTGAATTACGAGCAGTACTTC

clone_size: -
j_call: TRBJ1-6
v_call: TRBV5-1
d_call: -
cdr3_aa: CASSLEGGPDSPLHF
cdr3_nt: TGCGCCAGCAGCTTGGAGGGAGGGCCGGATTCACCCCTCCACTTT

clone_size: -
j_call: TRBJ1-1
v_call: TRBV21-1
d_call: -
cdr3_aa: CASSETTGEVTEAFF
cdr3_nt: TGTGCCAGCAGCGAAACGACAGGGGAGGTTACTGAAGCTTTCTTT

clone_size: -
j_call: TRBJ2-1
v_call: TRBV2
d_call: -
cdr3_aa: CASWKGTVSNEQFF
cdr3_nt: TGTGCCAGCTGGAAAGGGACTGTGTCCAATGAGCAGTTCTTC

clone_size: -
j_call: TRBJ2-2
v_call: TRBV30
d_call: TRBD1
cdr3_aa: CAWTQGAPGELFF
cdr3_nt: TGTGCCTGGACCCAGGGGGCCCCCGGGGAGCTGTTTTTT

clone_size: -
j_call: TRBJ2-3
v_call: TRBV4-2
d_call: -
cdr3_aa: CASSTRASGAFPDTQYF
cdr3_nt: TGTGCCAGCAGCACCCGGGCCAGCGGAGCGTTCCCAGATACGCAGTATTTT

clone_size: -
j_call: TRBJ2-5
v_call: TRBV5-1
d_call: TRBD1
cdr3_aa: CASSLRQGVQETQYF
cdr3_nt: TGCGCCAGCAGCCTACGACAGGGGGTCCAAGAGACCCAGTACTTC

clone_size: -
j_call: TRBJ2-1
v_call: TRBV7-8
d_call: TRBD2
cdr3_aa: CASSLRAGGPLGEQFF
cdr3_nt: TGTGCCAGCAGCTTAAGAGCGGGAGGGCCCCTTGGTGAGCAGTTCTTC

clone_size: -
j_call: TRBJ2-7
v_call: TRBV7-9
d_call: TRBD2
cdr3_aa: CASSLGGTSDEQYF
cdr3_nt: TGTGCCAGCAGCTTAGGAGGGACTAGTGATGAGCAGTACTTC

clone_size: -
j_call: TRBJ2-5
v_call: TRBV19
d_call: TRBD1
cdr3_aa: CATPRDRGSKTQYF
cdr3_nt: TGTGCCACGCCCCGGGACAGGGGTTCAAAGACCCAGTACTTC

clone_size: -
j_call: TRBJ2-2
v_call: TRBV18
d_call: TRBD2
cdr3_aa: CASSPGLAGDTGELFF
cdr3_nt: TGTGCCAGCTCACCTGGACTAGCGGGGGACACCGGGGAGCTGTTTTTT

clone_size: -
j_call: TRBJ2-7
v_call: TRBV10-3
d_call: -
cdr3_aa: CAIFAGKGPTYEQYF
cdr3_nt: TGTGCCATCTTCGCGGGGAAGGGGCCAACCTACGAGCAGTACTTC

clone_size: -
j_call: TRBJ2-1
v_call: TRBV7-2
d_call: TRBD1
cdr3_aa: CASSLSPPLRDRGRVEQFF
cdr3_nt: TGTGCCAGCAGCTTAAGTCCTCCGCTCCGGGACAGGGGGCGCGTTGAGCAGTTCTTC

clone_size: once
j_call: TRBJ1-2
v_call: TRBV28
d_call: -
cdr3_aa: CASSTESYGYTF
cdr3_nt: TGTGCCAGCAGTACAGAGTCCTATGGCTACACCTTC

clone_size: -
j_call: TRBJ2-1
v_call: TRBV5-1
d_call: -
cdr3_aa: CASSSSSYNEQFF
cdr3_nt: TGCGCCAGCTCTTCGAGCTCCTACAATGAGCAGTTCTTC

clone_size: -
j_call: TRBJ2-5
v_call: TRBV6-1
d_call: TRBD1
cdr3_aa: CASSDGQGETQYF
cdr3_nt: TGTGCCAGCAGTGACGGACAGGGCGAGACCCAGTACTTC

clone_size: -
j_call: TRBJ1-2
v_call: TRBV19
d_call: -
cdr3_aa: CASSIDLADRFYGYTF
cdr3_nt: TGTGCCAGTAGTATAGATCTTGCCGACAGGTTCTATGGCTACACCTTC

clone_size: -
j_call: TRBJ2-3
v_call: TRBV27
d_call: -
cdr3_aa: CASSSLGERSQYF
cdr3_nt: TGTGCCAGCAGTTCCCTTGGGGAGCGGTCCCAGTATTTT

clone_size: -
j_call: TRBJ2-3
v_call: TRBV28
d_call: TRBD2
cdr3_aa: CASSGPGGGLAGVLGTQYF
cdr3_nt: TGTGCCAGCAGTGGACCCGGGGGTGGGCTAGCGGGAGTTCTAGGTACGCAGTATTTT

clone_size: -
j_call: TRBJ2-7
v_call: TRBV4-3
d_call: -
cdr3_aa: CASSQDTGSYEQYF
cdr3_nt: TGCGCCAGCAGCCAAGATACGGGCTCCTACGAGCAGTACTTC

clone_size: -
j_call: TRBJ1-2
v_call: TRBV27
d_call: -
cdr3_aa: CASSLRGTSGYTF
cdr3_nt: TGTGCCAGCAGTTTACGCGGGACGTCGGGCTACACCTTC

clone_size: -
j_call: TRBJ2-1
v_call: TRBV10-2
d_call: TRBD2
cdr3_aa: CASRSGSGSYNEQFF
cdr3_nt: TGCGCCAGCAGAAGCGGGAGTGGGTCCTACAATGAGCAGTTCTTC

clone_size: -
j_call: TRBJ2-1
v_call: TRBV6-1
d_call: -
cdr3_aa: CASSSQAYNEQFF
cdr3_nt: TGTGCCAGCAGTAGCCAGGCCTACAATGAGCAGTTCTTC

clone_size: -
j_call: TRBJ1-2
v_call: TRBV5-1
d_call: TRBD1
cdr3_aa: CASSLAAGGRGYTF
cdr3_nt: TGCGCCAGCAGCTTGGCCGCAGGGGGCCGTGGCTACACCTTC

clone_size: -
j_call: TRBJ1-5
v_call: TRBV2
d_call: TRBD1
cdr3_aa: CASSEQGDQPQHF
cdr3_nt: TGTGCCAGCAGTGAACAGGGGGATCAGCCCCAGCATTTT

clone_size: -
j_call: TRBJ2-3
v_call: TRBV28
d_call: TRBD2
cdr3_aa: CASNSAGVRDTQYF
cdr3_nt: TGTGCCAGCAATTCCGCGGGAGTAAGGGATACGCAGTATTTT

clone_size: -
j_call: TRBJ1-2
v_call: TRBV6-5
d_call: -
cdr3_aa: CASSYAGQDGYTF
cdr3_nt: TGTGCCAGCAGTTATGCAGGGCAGGATGGCTACACCTTC

clone_size: -
j_call: TRBJ2-5
v_call: TRBV29-1
d_call: TRBD1
cdr3_aa: CSVGGGGETQYF
cdr3_nt: TGCAGCGTTGGAGGGGGCGGTGAGACCCAGTACTTC

clone_size: -
j_call: TRBJ2-2
v_call: TRBV9
d_call: -
cdr3_aa: CASSPFTGELFF
cdr3_nt: TGTGCCAGCAGCCCCTTCACCGGGGAGCTGTTTTTT

clone_size: -
j_call: TRBJ1-2
v_call: TRBV6-1
d_call: -
cdr3_aa: CASSETSGNGYTF
cdr3_nt: TGTGCCAGCAGTGAAACGTCCGGGAATGGCTACACCTTC

clone_size: few
j_call: TRBJ2-1
v_call: TRBV7-2
d_call: -
cdr3_aa: CASSLEQGPYNEQFF
cdr3_nt: TGTGCCAGCAGCTTGGAACAGGGTCCCTACAATGAGCAGTTCTTC

clone_size: -
j_call: TRBJ1-1
v_call: TRBV25-1
d_call: -
cdr3_aa: CASSLGASVTEAFF
cdr3_nt: TGTGCCAGCAGCCTAGGGGCATCAGTCACTGAAGCTTTCTTT

clone_size: -
j_call: TRBJ2-2
v_call: TRBV7-2
d_call: TRBD2
cdr3_aa: CASSLVAGANTGELFF
cdr3_nt: TGTGCCAGCAGCCTAGTGGCGGGAGCTAACACCGGGGAGCTGTTTTTT

clone_size: -
j_call: TRBJ2-7
v_call: TRBV28
d_call: TRBD2
cdr3_aa: CASSSAGDLYEQYF
cdr3_nt: TGTGCCAGCAGTTCGGCGGGGGACCTCTACGAGCAGTACTTC

clone_size: -
j_call: TRBJ2-5
v_call: TRBV10-3
d_call: -
cdr3_aa: CAISESGGRVTQYF
cdr3_nt: TGTGCCATCAGTGAGTCTGGGGGCAGGGTGACCCAGTACTTC

clone_size: -
j_call: TRBJ1-4
v_call: TRBV5-1
d_call: -
cdr3_aa: CASSLWGGADEKLFF
cdr3_nt: TGCGCCAGCAGCTTGTGGGGGGGGGCTGATGAAAAACTGTTTTTT

clone_size: -
j_call: TRBJ2-2
v_call: TRBV5-4
d_call: -
cdr3_aa: CASSLIGGVANTGELFF
cdr3_nt: TGTGCCAGCAGCCTAATCGGAGGGGTCGCGAACACCGGGGAGCTGTTTTTT